A selection of T cell receptor beta chains follows, all from one sample in a study of identical twins' blood T cells. TCRdb re-analysed the 5' RACE reads in MiXCR, keeping a single row per CDR3 protein. Counted here are 350,000 to 400,000 distinct CDR3 sequences, more than 25% occurring once; the ten biggest clones make up approximately 6.6%. Sequencing was performed on PBMCs. Receptors originate from a woman aged 18 to 50 in good health. Each CDR3 is given with its conserved first and last residue. A D gene is named only where the DNA matches it firmly. Size is omitted from some rows. Given values are once, few, many or a class for expanded clones.

clone size: few
J gene: TRBJ2-3
V gene: TRBV2
D gene: NA
CDR3 protein: CASADRAYTRYF
CDR3 DNA: TGTGCCAGCGCCGACCGAGCATATACGCGGTATTTT

clone size: NA
J gene: TRBJ2-2
V gene: TRBV3-1
D gene: TRBD2
CDR3 protein: CASSQASGRTYTGELFF
CDR3 DNA: TGTGCCAGCAGCCAAGCTAGCGGGAGGACTTACACCGGGGAGCTGTTTTTT

clone size: NA
J gene: TRBJ1-4
V gene: TRBV4-1
D gene: NA
CDR3 protein: CASNQEGTGPKLFF
CDR3 DNA: TGCGCCAGCAACCAAGAAGGGACTGGACCAAAACTGTTTTTT

clone size: few
J gene: TRBJ2-7
V gene: TRBV5-6
D gene: NA
CDR3 protein: CASSLESESYEQYF
CDR3 DNA: TGTGCCAGCAGCTTGGAGAGTGAGTCCTACGAGCAGTACTTC

clone size: NA
J gene: TRBJ2-3
V gene: TRBV5-1
D gene: NA
CDR3 protein: CASSLQGQRADTQYF
CDR3 DNA: TGCGCCAGCAGCTTGCAGGGGCAGAGGGCAGATACGCAGTATTTT

clone size: few
J gene: TRBJ1-2
V gene: TRBV20-1
D gene: NA
CDR3 protein: CSARRGRPLYGYTF
CDR3 DNA: TGCAGTGCTAGGCGGGGACGGCCCCTCTATGGCTACACCTTC

clone size: few
J gene: TRBJ2-3
V gene: TRBV20-1
D gene: NA
CDR3 protein: CSAKVRGRPDTQYF
CDR3 DNA: TGCAGCGCAAAAGTACGGGGGCGTCCAGATACGCAGTATTTT

clone size: few
J gene: TRBJ1-1
V gene: TRBV7-9
D gene: NA
CDR3 protein: CASLGTWTLNTEAFF
CDR3 DNA: TGTGCCAGTTTAGGGACATGGACCTTGAACACTGAAGCTTTCTTT

clone size: few
J gene: TRBJ1-1
V gene: TRBV4-1
D gene: TRBD1
CDR3 protein: CASSQPGQRNTEAFF
CDR3 DNA: TGCGCCAGCAGCCAACCGGGACAGAGGAACACTGAAGCTTTCTTT

clone size: few
J gene: TRBJ2-7
V gene: TRBV11-2
D gene: NA
CDR3 protein: CASSDQGLTEQYF
CDR3 DNA: TGTGCCAGCAGCGATCAAGGTCTAACCGAGCAGTACTTC

clone size: NA
J gene: TRBJ2-1
V gene: TRBV20-1
D gene: NA
CDR3 protein: CSAWAGVNEQFF
CDR3 DNA: TGCAGTGCCTGGGCAGGAGTGAATGAGCAGTTCTTC

clone size: many
J gene: TRBJ1-6
V gene: TRBV7-2
D gene: NA
CDR3 protein: CASSLRAGSSSYNSPLHF
CDR3 DNA: TGTGCCAGCAGCTTAAGGGCAGGGTCCAGCTCCTATAATTCACCCCTCCACTTT

clone size: NA
J gene: TRBJ2-7
V gene: TRBV12-3/TRBV12-4
D gene: TRBD1
CDR3 protein: CASSSGTGGIYEQCF
CDR3 DNA: TGTGCCAGCAGCTCCGGGACAGGGGGCATCTACGAGCAGTGCTTC

clone size: few
J gene: TRBJ1-1
V gene: TRBV7-2
D gene: TRBD1
CDR3 protein: CASSWTGVDTEAFF
CDR3 DNA: TGTGCCAGCAGCTGGACAGGGGTGGACACTGAAGCTTTCTTT

clone size: NA
J gene: TRBJ1-5
V gene: TRBV28
D gene: NA
CDR3 protein: CVSSSQGNQPQHF
CDR3 DNA: TGTGTCAGCAGCTCGCAGGGAAATCAGCCCCAGCATTTT

clone size: NA
J gene: TRBJ1-5
V gene: TRBV29-1
D gene: TRBD1
CDR3 protein: CSVGSTTGSITDTQHF
CDR3 DNA: TGCAGCGTCGGAAGCACGACAGGGAGTATCACAGATACGCAGCATTTT

clone size: NA
J gene: TRBJ2-1
V gene: TRBV12-3/TRBV12-4
D gene: TRBD2
CDR3 protein: CASSFGIAGYNEQFF
CDR3 DNA: TGTGCCAGCAGTTTCGGGATAGCGGGGTACAATGAGCAGTTCTTC

clone size: NA
J gene: TRBJ2-2
V gene: TRBV6-5
D gene: NA
CDR3 protein: CASSSGGGELFF
CDR3 DNA: TGTGCCAGCAGTTCGGGTGGCGGGGAGCTGTTTTTT

clone size: NA
J gene: TRBJ1-2
V gene: TRBV5-1
D gene: NA
CDR3 protein: CASSLGLGQFDGYTF
CDR3 DNA: TGCGCCAGCAGCTTGGGCCTAGGACAGTTCGATGGCTACACCTTC

clone size: few
J gene: TRBJ2-2
V gene: TRBV6-1
D gene: NA
CDR3 protein: CASSEGTSKGELFF
CDR3 DNA: TGTGCCAGCAGTGAAGGGACATCCAAGGGGGAGCTGTTTTTT

clone size: NA
J gene: TRBJ1-4
V gene: TRBV5-1
D gene: NA
CDR3 protein: CASSPSTGGNEKLFF
CDR3 DNA: TGCGCCAGCAGCCCCTCGACAGGCGGAAATGAAAAACTGTTTTTT

clone size: NA
J gene: TRBJ2-1
V gene: TRBV9
D gene: NA
CDR3 protein: CASSVEGGPYNEQFF
CDR3 DNA: TGTGCCAGCAGCGTTGAGGGGGGCCCCTACAATGAGCAGTTCTTC

clone size: NA
J gene: TRBJ2-7
V gene: TRBV5-6
D gene: TRBD1
CDR3 protein: CASSLAGGKVYEQYF
CDR3 DNA: TGTGCCAGCAGCTTGGCAGGGGGCAAGGTCTACGAGCAGTACTTC

clone size: NA
J gene: TRBJ1-1
V gene: TRBV15
D gene: NA
CDR3 protein: CATSSPSNTESFF
CDR3 DNA: TGTGCCACCAGCAGTCCCTCGAACACTGAATCTTTCTTT

clone size: NA
J gene: TRBJ1-5
V gene: TRBV20-1
D gene: TRBD1
CDR3 protein: CSATTGGQGHQPQHF
CDR3 DNA: TGCAGTGCTACCACAGGGGGACAGGGTCATCAGCCCCAGCATTTT

clone size: NA
J gene: TRBJ2-7
V gene: TRBV3-1
D gene: TRBD2
CDR3 protein: CASSQATGGGRQCF
CDR3 DNA: TGTGCCAGCAGCCAAGCGACGGGAGGAGGTAGGCAGTGCTTC

clone size: NA
J gene: TRBJ2-1
V gene: TRBV6-2/TRBV6-3
D gene: TRBD1
CDR3 protein: CASSYSDRAQFF
CDR3 DNA: TGTGCCAGCAGTTACTCGGACAGGGCGCAGTTCTTC

clone size: NA
J gene: TRBJ1-5
V gene: TRBV20-1
D gene: NA
CDR3 protein: CSAREGLQPQHF
CDR3 DNA: TGCAGTGCTAGAGAAGGATTGCAGCCCCAGCATTTT

clone size: NA
J gene: TRBJ1-1
V gene: TRBV11-2
D gene: NA
CDR3 protein: CASSLVDTKAFF
CDR3 DNA: TGTGCCAGCAGCTTAGTCGACACTAAAGCTTTCTTT

clone size: NA
J gene: TRBJ2-1
V gene: TRBV7-2
D gene: NA
CDR3 protein: CASSLWGEYNEQFF
CDR3 DNA: TGTGCCAGCAGCTTATGGGGCGAATACAATGAGCAGTTCTTC

clone size: NA
J gene: TRBJ2-6
V gene: TRBV5-1
D gene: NA
CDR3 protein: CASSSRLQGNTGANVLTF
CDR3 DNA: TGCGCCAGCAGCTCCAGGTTGCAGGGTAATACTGGGGCCAACGTCCTGACTTTC

clone size: many
J gene: TRBJ2-1
V gene: TRBV14
D gene: NA
CDR3 protein: CASSQEAWDEQFF
CDR3 DNA: TGTGCCAGCAGCCAAGAAGCGTGGGATGAGCAGTTCTTC

clone size: NA
J gene: TRBJ2-3
V gene: TRBV7-2
D gene: NA
CDR3 protein: CASSFHGDTQYF
CDR3 DNA: TGTGCCAGCAGCTTTCATGGGGATACGCAGTATTTT

clone size: NA
J gene: TRBJ2-6
V gene: TRBV18
D gene: TRBD1
CDR3 protein: CASGQGAFGANVLTF
CDR3 DNA: TGTGCCAGCGGGCAGGGGGCATTTGGGGCCAACGTCCTGACTTTC

clone size: NA
J gene: TRBJ1-5
V gene: TRBV10-3
D gene: NA
CDR3 protein: CASRQDLNQPQHF
CDR3 DNA: TGTGCCAGTAGACAGGACCTGAATCAGCCCCAGCATTTT

clone size: NA
J gene: TRBJ2-1
V gene: TRBV6-6
D gene: TRBD2
CDR3 protein: CASSTTSGRSDEQFF
CDR3 DNA: TGTGCCAGCAGTACCACTAGCGGGAGGTCTGATGAGCAGTTCTTC

clone size: NA
J gene: TRBJ1-1
V gene: TRBV3-1
D gene: NA
CDR3 protein: CASSQGSTVNTEAFF
CDR3 DNA: TGTGCCAGCAGCCAAGGTTCCACGGTGAACACTGAAGCTTTCTTT

clone size: NA
J gene: TRBJ2-7
V gene: TRBV19
D gene: NA
CDR3 protein: CASRLRQQEAYEQYF
CDR3 DNA: TGTGCCAGTAGATTGAGACAACAGGAGGCCTACGAGCAGTACTTC

clone size: once
J gene: TRBJ2-5
V gene: TRBV5-6
D gene: NA
CDR3 protein: CASSLYRGRQETQYF
CDR3 DNA: TGTGCCAGCAGCTTGTACCGGGGGCGTCAAGAGACCCAGTACTTC

clone size: once
J gene: TRBJ1-2
V gene: TRBV7-9
D gene: NA
CDR3 protein: CASSLEWGGANYGYTF
CDR3 DNA: TGTGCCAGCAGCTTAGAGTGGGGGGGAGCTAACTATGGCTACACCTTC

clone size: many
J gene: TRBJ1-1
V gene: TRBV7-9
D gene: NA
CDR3 protein: CASSPLTLMRTEAFF
CDR3 DNA: TGTGCCAGCAGCCCGCTGACACTCATGAGGACTGAAGCTTTCTTT

clone size: many
J gene: TRBJ1-2
V gene: TRBV20-1
D gene: NA
CDR3 protein: CSARDKEGVFNYGYTF
CDR3 DNA: TGCAGTGCTAGAGATAAAGAGGGGGTCTTTAACTATGGCTACACCTTC

clone size: NA
J gene: TRBJ1-1
V gene: TRBV5-6
D gene: NA
CDR3 protein: CASLLKGLGTEAFF
CDR3 DNA: TGTGCCAGCCTCCTGAAGGGGCTCGGCACTGAAGCTTTCTTT

clone size: many
J gene: TRBJ1-2
V gene: TRBV29-1
D gene: NA
CDR3 protein: CSCARGRHNYGYTF
CDR3 DNA: TGCAGCTGTGCCAGGGGCCGTCATAACTATGGCTACACCTTC

clone size: NA
J gene: TRBJ2-3
V gene: TRBV20-1
D gene: NA
CDR3 protein: CSARDLQSGTDTQYF
CDR3 DNA: TGCAGTGCTAGAGATCTCCAATCCGGCACAGATACGCAGTATTTT

clone size: NA
J gene: TRBJ2-2
V gene: TRBV6-2/TRBV6-3
D gene: NA
CDR3 protein: CASSKHVTGELFF
CDR3 DNA: TGTGCCAGCAGTAAACACGTCACCGGGGAGCTGTTTTTT

clone size: many
J gene: TRBJ1-2
V gene: TRBV11-2
D gene: TRBD1
CDR3 protein: CASSFGQGHSGYTF
CDR3 DNA: TGTGCCAGCAGCTTCGGACAGGGACATTCTGGCTACACCTTC

clone size: many
J gene: TRBJ1-1
V gene: TRBV11-3
D gene: NA
CDR3 protein: CASSSWTVMNTEAFF
CDR3 DNA: TGTGCCAGCAGCTCCTGGACAGTCATGAACACTGAAGCTTTCTTT

clone size: NA
J gene: TRBJ2-2
V gene: TRBV20-1
D gene: NA
CDR3 protein: CSATRVGELFF
CDR3 DNA: TGCAGTGCCACCCGTGTCGGGGAGCTGTTTTTT

clone size: NA
J gene: TRBJ1-1
V gene: TRBV9
D gene: NA
CDR3 protein: CASSVVHGAHTEAFF
CDR3 DNA: TGTGCCAGCAGCGTAGTCCACGGGGCCCACACTGAAGCTTTCTTT

clone size: NA
J gene: TRBJ2-7
V gene: TRBV20-1
D gene: NA
CDR3 protein: CSASVARRSYEQYF
CDR3 DNA: TGCAGTGCTAGTGTGGCCAGGAGATCCTACGAGCAGTACTTC

clone size: NA
J gene: TRBJ2-2
V gene: TRBV9
D gene: NA
CDR3 protein: CASSVHTGELFF
CDR3 DNA: TGTGCCAGCAGCGTGCACACCGGGGAGCTGTTTTTT

clone size: many
J gene: TRBJ1-3
V gene: TRBV7-9
D gene: NA
CDR3 protein: CASSFGSGNTIYF
CDR3 DNA: TGTGCCAGCAGCTTCGGTTCTGGAAACACCATATATTTT

clone size: NA
J gene: TRBJ2-3
V gene: TRBV13
D gene: NA
CDR3 protein: CASSVGSDTQYF
CDR3 DNA: TGTGCCAGCAGCGTGGGATCAGATACGCAGTATTTT

clone size: many
J gene: TRBJ2-7
V gene: TRBV20-1
D gene: TRBD1
CDR3 protein: CSGMTGTTPYEQYF
CDR3 DNA: TGCAGTGGGATGACAGGGACCACCCCTTACGAGCAGTACTTC

clone size: NA
J gene: TRBJ1-1
V gene: TRBV5-1
D gene: NA
CDR3 protein: CASSLYSYNTEAFF
CDR3 DNA: TGCGCCAGCAGCTTGTACAGCTATAACACTGAAGCTTTCTTT

clone size: NA
J gene: TRBJ2-3
V gene: TRBV20-1
D gene: NA
CDR3 protein: CSARISGRTDTQYF
CDR3 DNA: TGCAGTGCTAGAATCTCAGGGCGCACAGATACGCAGTATTTT

clone size: few
J gene: TRBJ2-3
V gene: TRBV11-2
D gene: NA
CDR3 protein: CASSFWTSRDTDTQYF
CDR3 DNA: TGTGCCAGCAGCTTCTGGACTTCAAGGGACACAGATACGCAGTATTTT

clone size: few
J gene: TRBJ2-7
V gene: TRBV7-8
D gene: TRBD2
CDR3 protein: CASSLNTAGVAHEQYF
CDR3 DNA: TGTGCCAGCAGCTTAAATACGGCGGGAGTCGCTCACGAGCAGTACTTC

clone size: NA
J gene: TRBJ2-1
V gene: TRBV20-1
D gene: TRBD2
CDR3 protein: CSATSGLGYIDEQFF
CDR3 DNA: TGCAGTGCTACCTCAGGACTAGGTTATATCGATGAGCAGTTCTTC